Listed here is a single TCR beta chain. The antigen it binds to is not known. No base-level quality is on record; no much larger clone is a single base apart. Graves' hyperthyroidism was defined as stable when no progression to ophthalmopathy occurred over 18 months of follow-up. Hyperthyroidism patients were newly diagnosed, with disease duration under 2 months, and aged 18 to 65 years. Any patient with an uncontrolled infection, another autoimmune disease, pregnancy or lactation was excluded. Diagnoses were based on clinical symptoms, serum thyroxine and TRAb, thyroid ultrasound and orbital computed tomography. PBMCs were isolated from roughly 10 ml of fresh peripheral blood by Ficoll-Paque density gradient centrifugation. Total RNA was extracted with Trizol reagent, and quality was checked on an Agilent 2100 Bioanalyzer. This sample stems from a study of T cells in Graves' hyperthyroidism and ophthalmopathy (dated by TCRdb to between 2019 and 2020). In terms of the full investigation: Peripheral blood was sampled at the time of initial diagnosis, prior to any treatment. TCR V-J signatures able to tell the groups apart were searched for in a discovery cohort of 90 to 100 patients, of whom over 40 had Graves' ophthalmopathy and roughly 59 had stable Graves' hyperthyroidism. Whether ophthalmopathy could be predicted prospectively was tested in an independent validation cohort made up of roughly 19 hyperthyroidism patients plus 17 patients who later progressed to ophthalmopathy. For training and testing, the 100 or so patients in the discovery cohort were randomly divided in a 7:3 ratio. In addition, the study compared T-cell repertoires in thyroid tissue and in blood from five or six Graves' hyperthyroidism patients. Once sampling was done, hyperthyroidism patients were given methimazole at a starting dose of 30 mg daily, whereas ophthalmopathy patients were given high-dose intravenous methylprednisolone. TCR Vbeta CDR3 sequencing of around 130 peripheral blood samples (under 45 ophthalmopathy, 75 to 80 hyperthyroidism and roughly 17 progressor patients) is reported in the paper. Results the study describes overall, beyond this receptor: A 13 V-J signature model separated ophthalmopathy from stable hyperthyroidism, with approximately 86% sensitivity and about 81% specificity in cross-validation and 80%/75% in testing. No statistical method was used to fix the sample size in advance, and group allocation was not hidden from the investigators. Most expanded thyroid clonotypes (frequency above 0.001) were also detected in blood, a finding suggesting that blood repertoires may reflect thyroid immune responses. In validation, the model predicted progression to ophthalmopathy a median of approximately 6.3 months before onset, with approximately 70% sensitivity and roughly 77% specificity.

TCR beta CDR3 regions were amplified from RNA transcripts. The TCR CDR3 was subjected to a first round of RT-PCR using the HTBI primer set and the Qiagen OneStep RT-PCR kit. Libraries were constructed in a second round of multiplex PCR, after which size selection and purification were carried out. Sequencing of the libraries was done on an Illumina HiSeq2000 using paired-end 100 bp reads. In the source study's methods: Raw data were processed with SOAPnuke, discarding reads with adapters, uncalled bases, mean Phred below 15, or no exact constant-primer or identifier match. COPE v1.2.5 was used to merge the high-quality paired reads, and each unique nucleotide sequence was defined as a clonotype. MiTCR v1.1 was used to align the clonotypes against IMGT TRBV, TRBD and TRBJ reference segments. The analysis included only V-J combinations with a frequency above 0.0001, which together covered 99% to 99.2% of the repertoires. The TCS score was defined as F50 (clonal expansion) divided by E x V (chaos), with BLOSUM62-based TCRdist calculated between CDR3 peptides within each V-J. Welch's t-statistics and random forest reduced around 520 V-J features to roughly 13, which were used in a naive Bayes classifier (R e1071). TCRdb trimmed public reads at Q25 via fastp, called clones via MiXCR and kept in-frame beta chains. Rows are combined by CDR3 protein, so each entry shows the most common genes and DNA. TCRdb's processing, not the authors', yielded these V and J calls. The sample profile shows 700,000 or so distinct CDR3 sequences; 16% of them were found once. Of the sample, approximately 8% falls within the top ten clones.

The CDR3, from cysteine to phenylalanine, totals 15 residues. Here the CDR3 DNA is all that survives: 45 bases in frame from base 1. The germline V gene (reference sequence) specifies LGHDT as CDR1 and YNNKEL as CDR2. V loses 5 bases of germline sequence and J loses 1 base, and the interval between the two ends is 15 bases. This TCR was sampled from a man between 18 and 35 years old with Graves' hyperthyroidism. Material: blood. The rearrangement joined TRBV3-1 to TRBJ2-7; TRBD1 is possibly the D segment (6 matching bases). The bases are TGTGCCAGCAGCGTCGACAGGAGCCCTTCCTACGAGCAGTACTTC. The resulting protein is CASSVDRSPSYEQYF.